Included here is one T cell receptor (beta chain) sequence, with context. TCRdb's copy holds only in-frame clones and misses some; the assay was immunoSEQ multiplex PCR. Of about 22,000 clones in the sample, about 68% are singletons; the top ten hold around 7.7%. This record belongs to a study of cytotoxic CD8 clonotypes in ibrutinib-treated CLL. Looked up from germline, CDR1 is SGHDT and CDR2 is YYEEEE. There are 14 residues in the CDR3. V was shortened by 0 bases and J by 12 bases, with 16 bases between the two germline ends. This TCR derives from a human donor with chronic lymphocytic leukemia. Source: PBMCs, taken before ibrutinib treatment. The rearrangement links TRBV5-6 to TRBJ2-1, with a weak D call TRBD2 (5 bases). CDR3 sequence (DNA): TGTGCCAGCAGCTTGGCTTATGGCCGGGCGGGGCAGTTCTTC. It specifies CASSLAYGRAGQFF. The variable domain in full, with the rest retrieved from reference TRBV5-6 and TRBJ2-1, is DAGVTQSPTHLIKTRGQQVTLRCSPKSGHDTVSWYQQALGQGPQFIFQYYEEEERQRGNFPDRFSGHQFPNYSSELNVNALLLGDSALYLCASSLAYGRAGQFFGPGTRLTVL.